This TCR beta chain emerged from a study of identical twins. General study findings and limits: Instead of following the same donors, the conclusions were based on cross-sectional statistical analysis. Researchers reported excess low generation probability among twin-shared out-of-frame alpha sequences. Fewer insertions characterized abundant cord blood beta clonotypes, whereas memory repertoires showed none.

The table lists this clonotype with a few counts. Its antigen is not known. The CDR3 runs to 14 residues. Germline V lookup: CDR1 MNHNS, CDR2 SASEGT. V was trimmed by 6 bases and J by 5 bases, leaving 14 bases between them. TCRdb fed the 5' RACE reads into MiXCR, producing one record per CDR3 protein. The table includes 750,000 to 950,000 distinct CDR3 sequences, roughly an eighth detected once. The data also belong to a second study, concerning yellow fever vaccine responses in identical twins.

The sequenced sample consisted of PBMCs. The clonotype originates from a woman under 30 in good health. V gene TRBV6-1 combines with J gene TRBJ2-1; D uncertain. CDR3 DNA sequence: TGTGCCAGCAGGCCGACCTACTTGGACAATGAGCAGTTCTTC. This gives the protein CASRPTYLDNEQFF.